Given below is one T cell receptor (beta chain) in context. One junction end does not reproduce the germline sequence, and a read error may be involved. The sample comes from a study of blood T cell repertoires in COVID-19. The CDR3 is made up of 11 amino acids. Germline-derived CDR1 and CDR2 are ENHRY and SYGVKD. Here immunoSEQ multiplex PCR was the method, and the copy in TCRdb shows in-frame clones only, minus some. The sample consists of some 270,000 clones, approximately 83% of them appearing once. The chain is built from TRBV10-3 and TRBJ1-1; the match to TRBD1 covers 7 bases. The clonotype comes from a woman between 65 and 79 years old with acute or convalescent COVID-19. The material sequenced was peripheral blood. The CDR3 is CAISPGTESLF. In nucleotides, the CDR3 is TGTGCCATCAGCCCCGGGACAGAGAGTCTCTTT.